The clone carrying this T cell receptor (beta chain) has ten or more counts. The antigen is unknown. Looked up from germline, CDR1 is ENHRY and CDR2 is SYGVKD. Deletions cut 4 bases from V and 0 bases from J, with 10 bases between. This CDR3 is built from 14 residues. According to the study, TCR beta libraries were built with iRepertoire HTBI primers and CDR3-region Arm-PCR. From the multiplex PCR reads, TCRdb called clonotypes with MiXCR, one entry per CDR3 protein. The profile shows hundreds of thousands of distinct CDR3 sequences, about a sixth of them singletons. The data originate from a study of regulatory T cells in long-lasting Graves disease. Findings and caveats of the study: Fewer public clonotypes were shared by new patients (966) than by persistent patients (roughly 2,500).

Time point: newly diagnosed GD, antithyroid drugs for less than 3 months. From PBMCs, RNA was extracted and then used to make the TCR library. The source of this sequence is a female donor with Graves disease. The chain is built from TRBV10-3 and TRBJ2-7; D possibly corresponds to TRBD1 (6 bases). The sequencing used peripheral blood mononuclear cells (PBMCs), collected at new diagnosis, from a patient treated with antithyroid drugs. DNA for the CDR3: TGTGCCATCAGTGTCGGGGACATCTCCTACGAGCAGTACTTC. This encodes CAISVGDISYEQYF.